Listed here are 19 T cell receptor beta chains from one sample, sequenced in a study of T cells in Graves' hyperthyroidism and ophthalmopathy. Amplification of TCR beta CDR3 regions used RNA as the template. The HTBI primer set drove a first-round RT-PCR of the TCR CDR3. From the multiplex PCR reads, TCRdb called clonotypes with MiXCR, one entry per CDR3 protein. The table records fewer than 250,000 distinct CDR3 sequences, around 17% of them present only once. Input material: blood. All receptors come from a woman aged 18-30 years with Graves' ophthalmopathy.

In this sample, this clonotype turned up a few times. The chain joins TRBV5-6 to TRBJ1-2, with D possibly TRBD1 on 6 matching bases. V dropped 0 bases and J dropped 8 bases, with 11 bases sitting between them. This CDR3 contains 13 residues. Germline V lookup: CDR1 SGHDT, CDR2 YYEEEE. The CDR3 DNA is TGTGCCAGCAGCTTGGCCCAGGGGAGAGGCTACACCTTC. Amino acid sequence: CASSLAQGRGYTF.

The V gene is TRBV6-1, the J gene TRBJ2-3; D call uncertain. Germline CDR1 MNHNS, CDR2 SASEGT. V was shortened by 1 base and J by 6 bases, with 5 bases between the two germline ends. This CDR3 is 12 amino acids long. The CDR3 nucleotides read TGTGCCAGCAGTGAAGGGCCGGATACGCAGTATTTT. Its translation is CASSEGPDTQYF.

Many counts were recorded for this clonotype. The V and J genes are TRBV27 and TRBJ2-2, with TRBD1 identical over 9 bases. This CDR3 contains 16 residues. Germline V gene data show CDR1 as MNHEY and CDR2 as SMNVEV (reference sequence). The J segment lost 2 bases and the V segment lost 6 bases, leaving 7 bases of the junction unmatched. The CDR3 spells CASSITGGLNTGELFF. DNA for the CDR3: TGTGCCAGCAGCATTACAGGGGGCCTCAACACCGGGGAGCTGTTTTTT.

The rearrangement uses TRBV10-2 and TRBJ2-1; D unclear. Germline V gene sequence: CDR1 WSHSY, CDR2 SAAADI. V was trimmed by 3 bases and J by 5 bases, leaving 5 bases between them. The CDR3 consists of 12 residues. For the CDR3, the DNA is TGCGCCAGCAGTGATCCTCACAATGAGCAGTTCTTC. It specifies CASSDPHNEQFF.

The sample holds many counts of this clonotype. J is TRBJ1-5 and V is TRBV7-9; 7 bases are a match to TRBD1. Germline loops: CDR1 SEHNR, CDR2 FQNEAQ (reference sequence). CDR3 length: 12 residues. V trimming: 3 bases; J trimming: 9 bases; junction bases outside the gene matches: 2. CDR3: CASSLTGLPQHF. In DNA, the CDR3 is TGTGCCAGCAGCTTGACAGGGCTGCCCCAGCATTTT.

Many counts were recorded for this clonotype. The V call is TRBV2, the J call TRBJ1-2, with TRBD1 matching over 10 bases. Germline values: CDR1 SNHLY, CDR2 FYNNEI. The CDR3 loop spans 15 amino acids. V lost 4 bases to trimming and J lost 4 bases; unmatched junction nucleotides: 6. CDR3 sequence reads: CASSGGTGVGYGYTF. The CDR3 DNA follows: TGTGCCAGCAGTGGAGGGACAGGGGTAGGCTATGGCTACACCTTC. The variable domain in full, with the rest retrieved from reference TRBV2 and TRBJ1-2, is EPEVTQTPSHQVTQMGQEVILRCVPISNHLYFYWYRQILGQKVEFLVSFYNNEISEKSEIFDDQFSVERPDGSNFTLKIRSTKLEDSAMYFCASSGGTGVGYGYTFGSGTRLTVV.

This clonotype was observed at least ten times. This chain uses TRBV5-1 with TRBJ2-3, with 11 bases lining up with TRBD2. Germline lookup yields CDR1 SGHRS and CDR2 YFSETQ. This CDR3 comprises 16 residues. After removal of 0 bases from V and 0 bases from J, the junction contained 0 bases not matched to a gene. DNA of the CDR3: TGCGCCAGCAGCTTGGGACTAGCGGGGAGCACAGATACGCAGTATTTT. Its protein product is CASSLGLAGSTDTQYF.

There are many counts of this clonotype. This chain uses TRBV4-1 with TRBJ2-5; tentative D call: TRBD2 (6 bases). Germline assignment: CDR1 MGHRA and CDR2 YSYEKL. V lost 4 bases and J 1 base, leaving 13 bases between the germline ends. This CDR3 region has 15 residues. CDR3 sequence: CASSLLGLSQETQYF. The CDR3 DNA reads TGCGCCAGCAGCCTCCTGGGACTTAGCCAAGAGACCCAGTACTTC.

The table lists this clonotype with many counts. This chain joins TRBV6-5 and TRBJ1-1; D uncertain. CDR3 size: 14 residues. Germline CDR1 and CDR2: MNHEY and SVGAGI. Trimming shortened V by 0 bases and J by 5 bases, and 10 bases separated the two germline ends. The CDR3 coding sequence is TGTGCCAGCAGTTACTCTGAAGGGTTTACTGAAGCTTTCTTT. Its translation is CASSYSEGFTEAFF.

The chain links TRBV29-1 to TRBJ2-5; 16 bases match TRBD2. J lost 4 bases, V lost 6 bases, and 14 bases had no gene match. This CDR3 contains 18 residues. Germline values: CDR1 SQVTM, CDR2 ANQGSEA. In DNA form, the CDR3 reads TGCAGCGTCTCCTACCCCGGGACTAGCGGGGGGGCTGTAGAGACCCAGTACTTC. It translates to CSVSYPGTSGGAVETQYF.

This clonotype was found a few times. The V gene is TRBV7-3, the J gene TRBJ1-1, with D maybe TRBD1 (6 bases). V was clipped by 8 bases and J by 0 bases, with 10 bases between them. This CDR3 region has 13 residues. Germline-derived CDR1 and CDR2 are SGHTA and FQGTGA. The CDR3 DNA sequence: TGTGCCAGCGGAGCAGGGGTGAACACTGAAGCTTTCTTT. This sequence encodes CASGAGVNTEAFF.

This clonotype has more than one count but fewer than ten. The J gene is TRBJ2-5, the V gene TRBV19; D is possibly TRBD2 (5 bases). Germline-derived CDR1 and CDR2 are LNHDA and SQIVND (reference sequence). Trimming cost V 5 bases and J 5 bases, with 12 bases left between them. The CDR3 sequence is 13 residues long. The CDR3: CASSSGMEETQYF. CDR3 DNA: TGTGCCAGTAGTTCGGGGATGGAGGAGACCCAGTACTTC.

The V call is TRBV7-9, the J call TRBJ2-7, with D unclear. Germline V gene lookup returns CDR1 SEHNR and CDR2 FQNEAQ (reference sequence). Between the trimmed V and J ends, which lost 1 base and 1 base, there was a span of 8 bases. The CDR3 covers 14 residues. CDR3 coding DNA: TGTGCCAGCAGCTTAGGCGGCCGATCCTACGAGCAGTACTTC. Protein sequence: CASSLGGRSYEQYF.

This clonotype came up many times. V usage is TRBV20-1 and J usage is TRBJ1-2; D gene uncertain. This CDR3 region has 12 residues. Between the trimmed V and J ends, which lost 6 bases and 3 bases, there was a span of 11 bases. From germline, CDR1 is DFQATT and CDR2 SNEGSKA (reference sequence). The CDR3 sequence: CSASLSDYGYTF. The DNA of the CDR3 is TGCAGTGCATCACTATCGGACTATGGCTACACCTTC.

Ten or more counts support this clonotype. V is TRBV12-5 and J is TRBJ1-6; possible D gene TRBD1, 5 bases. The CDR3 covers 18 residues. CDR1 and CDR2 from the germline V gene are LGHNT and FRNRAP. The V end lost 3 bases, the J end lost 7 bases, and 22 bases lay between the germline ends. The CDR3 protein is CASGFTILGLGDNSPLHF. CDR3 nucleotides: TGTGCTAGTGGTTTCACGATTCTGGGACTAGGGGACAATTCACCCCTCCACTTT. Full variable domain (rest looked up from reference TRBV12-5 and TRBJ1-6): DARVTQTPRHKVTEMGQEVTMRCQPILGHNTVFWYRQTMMQGLELLAYFRNRAPLDDSGMPKDRFSAEMPDATLATLKIQPSEPRDSAVYFCASGFTILGLGDNSPLHFGNGTRLTVT.

This clonotype was recorded at least ten times. V is TRBV9 and J is TRBJ1-1; D remains ambiguous. The germline gives CDR1 SGDLS, CDR2 YYNGEE. With 0 bases removed from V and 6 bases from J, the gap between germline ends came to 12 bases. The length of the CDR3 is 14 residues. The CDR3 nucleotides are TGTGCCAGCAGCGTAGATGGAGAACGCGCTGAAGCTTTCTTT. Translating gives CASSVDGERAEAFF.

This clonotype has ten or more counts. The chain joins TRBV7-9 to TRBJ1-1; 9 bases line up with TRBD1. Unmatched junction bases numbered 7, after V lost 5 bases and J lost 3 bases. CDR1 is SEHNR and CDR2 is FQNEAQ in the germline V gene (reference sequence). CDR3 length: 15 amino acids. DNA for the CDR3: TGTGCCAGCAGCGGTCCCGGGACAGGGCACACTGAAGCTTTCTTT. This gives the protein CASSGPGTGHTEAFF. Together with reference TRBV7-9 and TRBJ1-1, the CDR3 gives the full variable domain: DTGVSQNPRHKITKRGQNVTFRCDPISEHNRLYWYRQTLGQGPEFLTYFQNEAQLEKSRLLSDRFSAERPKGSFSTLEIQRTEQGDSAMYLCASSGPGTGHTEAFFGQGTRLTVV.

This clonotype was observed many times. V usage is TRBV15 and J usage is TRBJ1-1; D gene uncertain. Germline lookup yields CDR1 LNHNV and CDR2 YYDKDF (reference sequence). Trimming left V 2 bases short and J 3 bases short, with 4 bases between. The CDR3 runs 12 residues. The CDR3: CATSRIDTEAFF. DNA of the CDR3: TGTGCCACCAGCAGAATCGACACTGAAGCTTTCTTT.

This clonotype was counted at least ten times. The chain joins TRBV6-1 to TRBJ1-1, with D possibly TRBD1 on 6 matching bases. Germline values: CDR1 MNHNS, CDR2 SASEGT. Trimming removed 7 bases at V and 4 bases at J, with 19 bases between. The CDR3 contains 15 residues. CDR3 nucleotide sequence: TGTGCCAGCAACCTGGGGGGGGCGGGAAGCACTGAAGCTTTCTTT. Amino acids: CASNLGGAGSTEAFF.